The 22 T cell receptor beta chains below come from one sample, sequenced in a study of identical twins (dated by TCRdb to between 2015 and 2016). The receptor library was made with 5' RACE. The instrument given in TCRdb is Illumina HiSeq 2000. TCRdb reprocessed the public reads (quality trimming at Q25 with fastp, clone calling with MiXCR) and kept in-frame beta chains. Rows with a matching CDR3 protein are joined into one entry that keeps the most common DNA and genes. Recorded for this sample are approximately 210,000 distinct CDR3 sequences; under 8.5% of them occurred a single time. 14% to 15% of the sample comes from the top ten. A further study also used this sample, focusing on T cells expressing NK-cell markers.

Material for sequencing was CD8+ T cells sorted from blood. The origin of the receptors is a woman aged 18 to 35 in good health.

J is TRBJ1-2 and V is TRBV19; the D gene is possibly TRBD1 (5 bases). Germline V gene lookup returns CDR1 LNHDA and CDR2 SQIVND (reference sequence). CDR3 length equals 16 residues. Trimming stripped 3 bases from V and 3 bases from J, with 17 bases between. CDR3 sequence reads: CASSIGLRARDYGYTF. The DNA for the CDR3 is TGTGCCAGTAGTATCGGTTTGCGCGCCAGGGACTATGGCTACACCTTC.

The rearrangement joins TRBV14 to TRBJ2-1; TRBD2 agrees at 7 bases. Germline V gene data show CDR1 as SGHDN and CDR2 as FVKESK. The J segment lost 6 bases and the V segment lost 4 bases, leaving 9 bases of the junction unmatched. This CDR3 is built from 15 residues. This CDR3 reads CASSPYGGTRNEQFF. The CDR3, as DNA: TGTGCCAGCAGCCCTTACGGGGGGACCCGCAATGAGCAGTTCTTC. The whole variable domain, remainder taken from reference TRBV14 and TRBJ2-1, is EAGVTQFPSHSVIEKGQTVTLRCDPISGHDNLYWYRRVMGKEIKFLLHFVKESKQDESGMPNNRFLAERTGGTYSTLKVQPAELEDSGVYFCASSPYGGTRNEQFFGPGTRLTVL.

This clonotype was observed many times. The CDR3 loop reads CASSSLAGGRDTQYF. The CDR3 bases are TGTGCCAGCAGCTCTTTAGCGGGGGGCAGAGATACGCAGTATTTT. The J gene is TRBJ2-3, the V gene TRBV7-2, with 10 bases fitting TRBD2. The CDR3 length is 15 residues. The germline V gene encodes CDR1 SGHTA and CDR2 FQGNSA. V lost 4 bases to trimming and J lost 5 bases; unmatched junction nucleotides: 6.

The chain combines TRBV20-1 with TRBJ2-5; 9 nucleotides align to TRBD2. CDR1 DFQATT and CDR2 SNEGSKA come from the germline V gene (reference sequence). This CDR3 spans 16 amino acids. V lost 6 bases and J lost 4; bases outside the gene matches: 15. The CDR3 loop is CSAVGGLAFNGETQYF. In DNA form, the CDR3 reads TGCAGTGCCGTAGGGGGACTAGCTTTTAATGGAGAGACCCAGTACTTC.

Many counts were recorded for this clonotype. V usage is TRBV10-2 and J usage is TRBJ2-2; D unclear. Germline V CDR1 and CDR2: WSHSY, SAAADI. Trimming stripped 2 bases from V and 6 bases from J, with 10 bases between. The CDR3 has 14 amino acids. The CDR3 sequence is CASSEILHAGELFF. The CDR3 DNA sequence: TGCGCCAGCAGTGAGATACTTCACGCCGGGGAGCTGTTTTTT.

The rearrangement uses TRBV27 and TRBJ1-6, with D unresolved. This CDR3 comprises 10 residues. The V and J ends lost 9 bases and 9 bases respectively, with 6 bases between them. Germline CDR1 MNHEY, CDR2 SMNVEV (reference sequence). This CDR3 is CARRGSPLHF. The CDR3 DNA follows: TGTGCCAGGCGGGGTTCACCCCTCCACTTT.

V gene TRBV7-6 combines with J gene TRBJ2-7, with TRBD2 identical over 7 bases. Germline V lookup: CDR1 SGHVS, CDR2 FNYEAQ. The CDR3 runs 16 residues. The V gene end was trimmed by 4 bases and the J gene end by 0 bases; junction bases not matched to a gene: 9. The DNA of the CDR3 is TGTGCCAGCAGCTCCCTGAGCGGGGTTAGCTCCTACGAGCAGTACTTC. It specifies CASSSLSGVSSYEQYF.

In its sample, this clonotype was seen a few times. The chain recombines TRBV24-1 with TRBJ1-5; D gene ambiguous. The germline V gene encodes CDR1 KGHDR and CDR2 SFDVKD. V lost 4 bases and J lost 4, with 10 bases in between. The CDR3 runs 14 residues. CDR3 sequence reads: CATSDLTTNQPQHF. CDR3 nucleotide sequence: TGTGCCACCAGTGACCTCACTACGAATCAGCCCCAGCATTTT.

This clonotype showed up many times. The chain employs TRBV25-1 and TRBJ1-2; D may be TRBD1 (6 bases). This CDR3 region has 16 residues. Trimming pared 4 bases from V and 4 bases from J, leaving 19 bases between. Germline V lookup: CDR1 MGHDK, CDR2 SYGVNS. The CDR3 nucleotides are TGTGCCAGCAGTGCCTATGTCGGGGGCAGAGGCTATGGCTACACCTTC. Translating gives CASSAYVGGRGYGYTF.

This clonotype has ten or more counts. The chain joins TRBV29-1 to TRBJ1-3; D is unresolved. Between the trimmed V and J ends, which lost 3 bases and 0 bases, there was a span of 15 bases. The CDR3 consists of 16 residues. Per the germline V gene, CDR1 is SQVTM and CDR2 is ANQGSEA. CDR3 amino acids: CSVEPGGPRSGNTIYF. In DNA form, the CDR3 reads TGCAGCGTTGAGCCCGGCGGGCCACGCTCTGGAAACACCATATATTTT.

This rearrangement joins TRBV6-4 to TRBJ2-3; 11 bases map to TRBD2. J gave up 4 bases and V 7 bases, and 25 bases lay outside the gene matches. This CDR3 has 21 amino acids. Per the germline V gene, CDR1 is MRHNA and CDR2 is SNTAGT. CDR3 bases: TGTGCCAGCAAAACTAGCGGGAGTCGATTTATAGCGGGTACTTTGCCAGATACGCAGTATTTT. Residues: CASKTSGSRFIAGTLPDTQYF.

The rearrangement joins TRBV11-1 to TRBJ2-1; 12 nucleotides match TRBD1. The trim removed 5 bases at V and 2 bases at J, leaving 13 bases unmatched. The CDR3 is made up of 19 amino acids. In germline, CDR1 is SGHAT, CDR2 FQDESV (reference sequence). DNA for the CDR3: TGTGCCAGCAGCATCAACCGGGACAGGGGGCAAGGGACCTACAATGAGCAGTTCTTC. Protein: CASSINRDRGQGTYNEQFF.

In its sample, this clonotype was seen a few times. This rearrangement joins TRBV9 to TRBJ2-1; 11 nucleotides match TRBD2. The germline V gene encodes CDR1 SGDLS and CDR2 YYNGEE. With V trimmed by 4 bases and J by 7 bases, 7 bases remained unmatched. This CDR3 has 15 residues. Written as DNA, the CDR3 is TGTGCCAGCAGCCCGTGGGCTAGCGGGGGGAATGAGCAGTTCTTC. Protein sequence: CASSPWASGGNEQFF.

The gene calls are TRBV6-5 and TRBJ1-5, with D possibly matching TRBD1 (5 bases). V lost 4 bases to trimming and J lost 3 bases, with 7 bases between them. The CDR3 loop spans 13 amino acids. Germline V CDR1 and CDR2: MNHEY, SVGAGI. The DNA for the CDR3 is TGTGCCAGCAGTTCAGGGAACAATCAGCCCCAGCATTTT. Encoded protein: CASSSGNNQPQHF.

V gene TRBV27 combines with J gene TRBJ2-7, with TRBD1 as a possible D gene (6 bases). This CDR3 spans 14 amino acids. V lost 4 bases and J lost 1, with 11 bases in between. CDR1 and CDR2 from the germline V gene are MNHEY and SMNVEV (reference sequence). As DNA, the CDR3 is TGTGCCAGCAGTTACACGGACAGTTCCTACGAGCAGTACTTC. It encodes CASSYTDSSYEQYF.

A few counts support this clonotype. The J gene is TRBJ1-1, the V gene TRBV2; possible D gene TRBD1, 5 bases. CDR3 length: 15 amino acids. With 1 base removed from V and 0 bases from J, the gap between germline ends came to 9 bases. Germline V gene lookup returns CDR1 SNHLY and CDR2 FYNNEI. The CDR3 here is CASSEEGRMNTEAFF. Here the CDR3 DNA reads TGTGCCAGCAGTGAAGAGGGGAGAATGAACACTGAAGCTTTCTTT.

This clonotype was picked up many times. The chain couples TRBV12-3 or TRBV12-4 to TRBJ2-1; D is unclear. V dropped 0 bases and J dropped 8 bases, with 5 bases sitting between them. The CDR3 runs 12 residues. This chain's CDR3 is CASSLARHEQFF. In DNA form, the CDR3 reads TGTGCCAGCAGTTTAGCTCGGCATGAGCAGTTCTTC.

In its sample, this clonotype was seen many times. This chain joins TRBV20-1 and TRBJ1-5; a weak D match, TRBD1 (5 bases). V lost 0 bases and J 9 bases, leaving 18 bases between the germline ends. CDR3 length: 15 amino acids. From germline, CDR1 is DFQATT and CDR2 SNEGSKA (reference sequence). CDR3 in DNA: TGCAGTGCTAGAGAGGCAGGGCCCGTGGGTGGGCCCCAGCATTTT. As protein: CSAREAGPVGGPQHF.

This clonotype was seen a few times. The chain uses TRBV7-9 and TRBJ2-2; the D is unclear. Germline lookup yields CDR1 SEHNR and CDR2 FQNEAQ (reference sequence). This CDR3 is built from 16 residues. V lost 2 bases and J 0 bases, leaving 10 bases between the germline ends. The CDR3 DNA is TGTGCCAGCAGCTTAATACCCTCTCCGAACACCGGGGAGCTGTTTTTT. Translating it yields CASSLIPSPNTGELFF.

This clonotype has more than one count but fewer than ten. The V call is TRBV9, the J call TRBJ2-7, with TRBD1 matching 8 bases. Germline trimming cut 4 bases from V and 5 bases from J; bases unmatched to any gene: 11. CDR1 is SGDLS and CDR2 is YYNGEE in the germline V gene. The CDR3 is made up of 15 amino acids. This CDR3 is CASSPTGQVYDEQYF. CDR3 nucleotide sequence: TGTGCCAGCAGCCCAACGGGACAGGTCTACGACGAGCAGTACTTC.

The table lists this clonotype with many counts. As DNA, the CDR3 is TGTGCCAGCAGCGTATCCGAGGCGGAGGGCTACACCTTC. It translates to CASSVSEAEGYTF. The V call is TRBV9, the J call TRBJ1-2; no firm D call. CDR3 length equals 13 residues. CDR1 SGDLS and CDR2 YYNGEE come from the germline V gene. The V end lost 1 base, the J end lost 8 bases, and 12 bases lay between the germline ends.

The CDR3, as DNA: TGCGCCAGCAGCGGGGGTGCTGAAGCTTTCTTT. This encodes CASSGGAEAFF. This sequence joins TRBV10-2 and TRBJ1-1, with a possible D match to TRBD1 (5 bases). Germline CDR1 is WSHSY and CDR2 is SAAADI. V was trimmed by 6 bases and J by 6 bases, leaving 8 bases between them. This CDR3 is built from 11 residues.